This is a list of T cell receptor beta chains from one sample in a study of T cell changes during pregnancy in multiple sclerosis. Generated by immunoSEQ multiplex PCR, the TCRdb table keeps only in-frame clones and is missing some. Among around 80,000 clones listed, nearly 95% were seen once. This specimen consisted of peripheral blood, obtained in the second trimester of pregnancy. The source is a female donor with multiple sclerosis, enrolled in a pregnancy study. Both conserved end residues are part of each CDR3. The order of the fields is clone size, V gene, D gene, J gene, CDR3 protein, CDR3 DNA. The D gene is left open where the match is weak. Size is stated for part of the rows, as once, few or many counts, or as a class when the clone is expanded.

abundance: .; v_gene: TRBV5-1; d_gene: TRBD2; j_gene: TRBJ2-5; CDR3aa: CASSSREASLGQYF; CDR3nt: TGCGCCAGCAGCTCGCGGGAGGCATCCTTAGGCCAGTACTTC
abundance: .; v_gene: TRBV27; d_gene: TRBD1; j_gene: TRBJ2-2; CDR3aa: CASTTGQGLTGELFF; CDR3nt: TGTGCCAGCACCACCGGACAGGGATTAACCGGGGAGCTGTTTTTT
abundance: .; v_gene: TRBV27; d_gene: .; j_gene: TRBJ1-2; CDR3aa: CASSPAGNYGYTF; CDR3nt: TGTGCCAGCAGTCCGGCGGGTAACTATGGCTACACCTTC
abundance: .; v_gene: TRBV5-6; d_gene: .; j_gene: TRBJ2-5; CDR3aa: CASSLQGGQETQYF; CDR3nt: TGTGCCAGCAGCTTACAGGGGGGGCAAGAGACCCAGTACTTC
abundance: .; v_gene: TRBV30; d_gene: TRBD2; j_gene: TRBJ2-1; CDR3aa: CAWSVLGASGSGNEQFF; CDR3nt: TGTGCCTGGAGTGTACTGGGGGCTAGCGGGAGTGGGAATGAGCAGTTCTTC
abundance: .; v_gene: TRBV29-1; d_gene: TRBD1; j_gene: TRBJ2-7; CDR3aa: CSAGQGAYEQYF; CDR3nt: TGCAGCGCGGGACAGGGAGCCTACGAGCAGTACTTC
abundance: .; v_gene: TRBV29-1; d_gene: .; j_gene: TRBJ2-3; CDR3aa: CSVDRTAHKDTQYF; CDR3nt: TGCAGCGTTGATAGGACAGCCCACAAAGATACGCAGTATTTT
abundance: .; v_gene: TRBV11-2; d_gene: TRBD2; j_gene: TRBJ2-7; CDR3aa: CASSLGRGLSYEQYF; CDR3nt: TGTGCCAGCAGCCTCGGGAGGGGCCTCTCCTACGAGCAGTACTTC
abundance: few; v_gene: TRBV7-2; d_gene: .; j_gene: TRBJ2-7; CDR3aa: CASSPDSFSYEQYF; CDR3nt: TGTGCCAGCAGCCCTGACAGCTTCTCCTACGAGCAGTACTTC
abundance: .; v_gene: TRBV19; d_gene: .; j_gene: TRBJ2-7; CDR3aa: CASANTGVRYYEQYF; CDR3nt: TGTGCCAGTGCAAACACGGGGGTCCGTTACTACGAGCAGTACTTC
abundance: .; v_gene: TRBV6-5; d_gene: TRBD1; j_gene: TRBJ2-2; CDR3aa: CASSPGTGHTGELFF; CDR3nt: TGTGCCAGCAGTCCCGGGACAGGGCACACCGGGGAGCTGTTTTTT
abundance: .; v_gene: TRBV5-1; d_gene: .; j_gene: TRBJ2-5; CDR3aa: CASSSNAARGTETQYF; CDR3nt: TGCGCCAGCAGCTCGAATGCGGCTAGGGGTACAGAGACCCAGTACTTC
abundance: .; v_gene: TRBV7-2; d_gene: .; j_gene: TRBJ2-2; CDR3aa: CASSLAQFTGELFF; CDR3nt: TGTGCCAGCAGCTTAGCCCAGTTCACCGGGGAGCTGTTTTTT
abundance: .; v_gene: TRBV30; d_gene: TRBD1; j_gene: TRBJ1-2; CDR3aa: CAWKRGQFTF; CDR3nt: TGTGCCTGGAAAAGGGGGCAGTTCACCTTC
abundance: .; v_gene: TRBV19; d_gene: TRBD2; j_gene: TRBJ2-1; CDR3aa: CASSQVAGGRHEQFF; CDR3nt: TGTGCCAGTAGTCAGGTAGCGGGAGGTAGACATGAGCAGTTCTTC
abundance: .; v_gene: TRBV7-9; d_gene: .; j_gene: TRBJ1-2; CDR3aa: CASSFPTAPRVGGYTF; CDR3nt: TGTGCCAGCAGCTTCCCCACAGCTCCGCGCGTAGGTGGCTACACCTTC
abundance: .; v_gene: TRBV10-3; d_gene: TRBD2; j_gene: TRBJ2-1; CDR3aa: CAISPGLARKGEQFF; CDR3nt: TGTGCCATCAGCCCCGGACTAGCGCGAAAGGGTGAGCAGTTCTTC